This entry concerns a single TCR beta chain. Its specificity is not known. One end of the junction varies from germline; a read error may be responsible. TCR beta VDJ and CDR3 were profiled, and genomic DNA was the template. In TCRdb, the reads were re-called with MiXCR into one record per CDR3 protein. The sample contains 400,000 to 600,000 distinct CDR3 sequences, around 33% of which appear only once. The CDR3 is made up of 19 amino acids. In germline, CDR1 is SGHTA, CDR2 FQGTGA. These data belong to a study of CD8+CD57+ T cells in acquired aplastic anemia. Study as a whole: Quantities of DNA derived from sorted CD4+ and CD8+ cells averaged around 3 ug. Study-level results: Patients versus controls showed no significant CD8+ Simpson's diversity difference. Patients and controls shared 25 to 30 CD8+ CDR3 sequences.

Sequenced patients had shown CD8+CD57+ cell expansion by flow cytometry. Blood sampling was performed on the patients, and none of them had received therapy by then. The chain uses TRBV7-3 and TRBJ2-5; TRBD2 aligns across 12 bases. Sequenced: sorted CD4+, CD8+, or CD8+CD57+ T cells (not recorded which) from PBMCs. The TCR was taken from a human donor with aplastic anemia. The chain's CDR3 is CAISLEARPSGGGQETQYF. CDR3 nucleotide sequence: TGTGCCATCAGCTTAGAGGCCCGACCTAGCGGGGGGGGACAAGAGACCCAGTACTTC.